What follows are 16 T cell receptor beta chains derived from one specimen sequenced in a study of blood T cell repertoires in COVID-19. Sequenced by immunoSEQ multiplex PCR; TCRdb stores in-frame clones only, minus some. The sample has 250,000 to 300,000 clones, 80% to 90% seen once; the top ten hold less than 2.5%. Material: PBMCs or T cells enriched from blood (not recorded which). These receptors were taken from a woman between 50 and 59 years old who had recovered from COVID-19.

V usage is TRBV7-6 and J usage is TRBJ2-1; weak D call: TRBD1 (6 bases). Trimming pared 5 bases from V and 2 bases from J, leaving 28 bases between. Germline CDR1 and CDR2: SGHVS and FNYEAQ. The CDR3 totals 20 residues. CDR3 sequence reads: CASSAGRDTEFYLPYNEQFF. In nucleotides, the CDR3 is TGTGCCAGCAGCGCGGGTAGGGACACTGAATTTTATTTACCCTACAATGAGCAGTTCTTC.

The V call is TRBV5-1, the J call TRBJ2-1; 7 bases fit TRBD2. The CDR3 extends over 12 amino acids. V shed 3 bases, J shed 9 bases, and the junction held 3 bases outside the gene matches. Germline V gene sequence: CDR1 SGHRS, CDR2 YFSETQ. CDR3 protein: CASSSGLSEQFF. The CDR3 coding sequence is TGCGCCAGCAGCTCGGGACTAAGTGAGCAGTTCTTC.

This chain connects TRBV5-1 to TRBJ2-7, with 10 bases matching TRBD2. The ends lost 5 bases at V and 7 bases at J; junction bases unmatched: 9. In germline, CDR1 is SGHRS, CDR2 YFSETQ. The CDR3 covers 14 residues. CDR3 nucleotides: TGCGCCAGCAGGCGGGCTAGCGGGAGTGGTGAGCAGTACTTC. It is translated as CASRRASGSGEQYF.

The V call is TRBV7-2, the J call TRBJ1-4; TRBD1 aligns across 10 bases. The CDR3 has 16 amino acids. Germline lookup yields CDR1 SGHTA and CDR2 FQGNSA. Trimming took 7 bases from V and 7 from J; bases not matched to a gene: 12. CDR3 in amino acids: CASTQSWTGGSEKLFF. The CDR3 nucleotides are TGTGCCAGCACCCAGTCCTGGACAGGGGGAAGTGAAAAACTGTTTTTT.

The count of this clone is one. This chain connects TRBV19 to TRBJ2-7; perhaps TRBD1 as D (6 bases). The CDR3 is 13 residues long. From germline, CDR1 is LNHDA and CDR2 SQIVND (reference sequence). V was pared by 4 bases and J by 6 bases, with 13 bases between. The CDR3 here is CASSNRDKTEQYF. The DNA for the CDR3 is TGTGCCAGTAGTAACCGGGACAAGACCGAGCAGTACTTC.

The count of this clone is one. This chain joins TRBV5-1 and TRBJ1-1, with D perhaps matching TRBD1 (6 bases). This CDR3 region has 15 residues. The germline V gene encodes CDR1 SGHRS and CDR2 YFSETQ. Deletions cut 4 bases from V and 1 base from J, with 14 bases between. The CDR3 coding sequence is TGCGCCAGCAGCCCCACCGGGACAACGAACACTGAAGCTTTCTTT. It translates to CASSPTGTTNTEAFF.

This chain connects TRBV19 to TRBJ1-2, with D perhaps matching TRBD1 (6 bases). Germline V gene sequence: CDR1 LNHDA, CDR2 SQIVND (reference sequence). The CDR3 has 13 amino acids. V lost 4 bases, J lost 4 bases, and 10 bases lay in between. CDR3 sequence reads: CASSRDIGYGYTF. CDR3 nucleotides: TGTGCCAGTAGTAGGGACATAGGCTATGGCTACACCTTC.

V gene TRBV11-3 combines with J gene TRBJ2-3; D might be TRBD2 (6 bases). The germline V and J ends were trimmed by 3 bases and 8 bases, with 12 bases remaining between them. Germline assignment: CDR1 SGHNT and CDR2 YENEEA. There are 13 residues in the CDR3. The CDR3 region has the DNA TGTGCCAGCAGCTTTTTGATGGGGGGTACGCAGTATTTT. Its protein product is CASSFLMGGTQYF.

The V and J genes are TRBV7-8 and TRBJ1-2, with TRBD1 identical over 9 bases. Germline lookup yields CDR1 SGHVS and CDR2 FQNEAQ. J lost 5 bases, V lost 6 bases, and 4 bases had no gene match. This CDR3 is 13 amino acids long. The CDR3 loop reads CASSPDRGYGYTF. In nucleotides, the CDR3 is TGTGCCAGCAGTCCGGACAGGGGTTATGGCTACACCTTC.

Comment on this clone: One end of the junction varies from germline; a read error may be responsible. CDR3 protein: CASSIGPGTGSLF. The CDR3 DNA follows: TGTGCCAGTAGTATAGGACCGGGGACAGGTTCGCTCTTC. The chain recombines TRBV19 with TRBJ2-1, with TRBD1 matching 8 bases. The germline V gene has CDR1 LNHDA and CDR2 SQIVND (reference sequence). The CDR3 runs to 13 residues.

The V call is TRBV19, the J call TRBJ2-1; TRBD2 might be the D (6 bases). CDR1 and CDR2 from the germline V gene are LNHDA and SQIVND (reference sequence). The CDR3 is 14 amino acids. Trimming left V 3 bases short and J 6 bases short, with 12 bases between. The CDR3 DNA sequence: TGTGCCAGTAGTATTCCGGGACTTTCCAATGAGCAGTTCTTC. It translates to CASSIPGLSNEQFF.

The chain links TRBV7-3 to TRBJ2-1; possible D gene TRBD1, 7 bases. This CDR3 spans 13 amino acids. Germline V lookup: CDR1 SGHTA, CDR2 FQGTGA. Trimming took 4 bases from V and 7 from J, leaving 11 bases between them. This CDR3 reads CASSSSGGNEQFF. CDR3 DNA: TGTGCCAGCAGCTCGTCAGGGGGGAATGAGCAGTTCTTC.

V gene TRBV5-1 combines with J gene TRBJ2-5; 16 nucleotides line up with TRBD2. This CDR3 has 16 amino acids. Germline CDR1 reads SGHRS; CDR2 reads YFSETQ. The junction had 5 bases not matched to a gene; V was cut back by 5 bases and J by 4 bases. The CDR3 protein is CASSPGTSGRVETQYF. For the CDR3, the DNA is TGCGCCAGCAGTCCCGGGACTAGCGGGAGGGTAGAGACCCAGTACTTC.

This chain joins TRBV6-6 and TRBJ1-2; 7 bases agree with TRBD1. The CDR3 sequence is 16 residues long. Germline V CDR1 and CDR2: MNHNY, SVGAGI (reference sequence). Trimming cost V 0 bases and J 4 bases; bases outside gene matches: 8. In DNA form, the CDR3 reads TGTGCCAGCAGTTACTCGTATTCCGACAGGGCCTATGGCTACACCTTC. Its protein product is CASSYSYSDRAYGYTF.

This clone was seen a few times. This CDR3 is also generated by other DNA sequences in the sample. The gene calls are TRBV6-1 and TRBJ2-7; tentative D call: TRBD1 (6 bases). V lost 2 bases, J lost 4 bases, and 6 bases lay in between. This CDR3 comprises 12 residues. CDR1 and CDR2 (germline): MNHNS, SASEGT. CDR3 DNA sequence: TGTGCCAGCAGTGAAAGGGGGTACGAGCAGTACTTC. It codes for CASSERGYEQYF.

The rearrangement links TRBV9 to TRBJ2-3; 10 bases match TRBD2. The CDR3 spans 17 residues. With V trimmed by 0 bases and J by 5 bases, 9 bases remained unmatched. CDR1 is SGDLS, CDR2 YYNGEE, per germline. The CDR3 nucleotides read TGTGCCAGCAGCGTAGGGGCTAGCGGGGGCCGGGGAGATACGCAGTATTTT. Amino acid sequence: CASSVGASGGRGDTQYF.